These 23 T cell receptor beta chains were sequenced from one sample in a study of blood T cell repertoires in COVID-19. The method was immunoSEQ multiplex PCR; TCRdb's version includes in-frame clones alone and lacks a portion of them. This table holds over 85,000 clones, 70% to 90% found once. The sample comprised peripheral blood. All receptors derive from a woman of 80 years or more with acute or convalescent COVID-19.

This chain connects TRBV5-4 to TRBJ1-4, with a tentative D call TRBD1 (6 bases). The CDR3 extends over 16 amino acids. V lost 0 bases and J lost 4, with 13 bases in between. CDR1 SGHNT and CDR2 YYREEE come from the germline V gene (reference sequence). The CDR3 region has the DNA TGTGCCAGCAGCTTGGGGGGAGGGGGAGTTAATGAAAAACTGTTTTTT. As protein: CASSLGGGGVNEKLFF.

CDR3 region: CASRGGDAGQVNTEAFF. CDR3 in DNA: TGTGCCAGCAGAGGGGGGGACGCGGGACAGGTGAACACTGAAGCTTTCTTT. The chain is built from TRBV25-1 and TRBJ1-1; 8 bases map to TRBD1. V shed 6 bases, J shed 0 bases, and the junction held 12 bases outside the gene matches. The germline V gene encodes CDR1 MGHDK and CDR2 SYGVNS. The CDR3 contains 17 residues.

V gene TRBV5-5 combines with J gene TRBJ1-2; TRBD1 matches 12 bases. Trimming cost V 0 bases and J 4 bases; bases outside gene matches: 4. The germline CDR1 and CDR2 sequences are SGHKS and YYEKEE (reference sequence). This CDR3 spans 16 amino acids. In DNA form, the CDR3 reads TGTGCCAGCAGCTTGGCCATGGGACAGGGGGCCTATGGCTACACCTTC. This codes for CASSLAMGQGAYGYTF. Supplemented by reference TRBV5-5 and TRBJ1-2, the full variable domain reads DAGVTQSPTHLIKTRGQQVTLRCSPISGHKSVSWYQQVLGQGPQFIFQYYEKEERGRGNFPDRFSARQFPNYSSELNVNALLLGDSALYLCASSLAMGQGAYGYTFGSGTRLTVV.

The chain is built from TRBV29-1 and TRBJ1-1; 7 nucleotides match TRBD1. Germline CDR1 is SQVTM and CDR2 is ANQGSEA. This CDR3 is 12 amino acids long. Trimming removed 7 bases from V and 11 bases from J; junction bases left unmatched: 13. CDR3 coding DNA: TGCAGCGCCGGGACGTCAGGGGGTAGCGCTTTCTTT. As protein: CSAGTSGGSAFF.

The chain employs TRBV12-5 and TRBJ2-3; 8 bases match TRBD2. CDR3 length equals 15 residues. The J segment lost 5 bases and the V segment lost 5 bases, leaving 9 bases of the junction unmatched. The germline gives CDR1 LGHNT, CDR2 FRNRAP. The CDR3 sequence is CASGPGSGGLDTQYF. The DNA for the CDR3 is TGTGCTAGTGGTCCCGGCAGCGGGGGCCTAGATACGCAGTATTTT.

The CDR3 DNA sequence: TGTGCCAGCAGTGAACAAGCGGGGCGAACCTACGAGCAGTACTTC. The encoded protein is CASSEQAGRTYEQYF. The V call is TRBV6-4, the J call TRBJ2-7; TRBD2 aligns across 7 bases. Germline CDR1 MRHNA, CDR2 SNTAGT. CDR3 length: 15 residues. J lost 2 bases, V lost 3 bases, and 7 bases had no gene match.

V and J are TRBV30 and TRBJ2-4; 9 bases align to TRBD1. The CDR3 runs 13 residues. The V and J ends lost 0 bases and 6 bases, in that order; junction bases with no gene match: 0. CDR1 is GTSNPN, CDR2 SVGIG, per germline (reference sequence). CDR3 in DNA: TGTGCCTGGAGTGTGGACAGGGGAAACATTCAGTACTTC. Protein: CAWSVDRGNIQYF.

The chain combines TRBV5-1 with TRBJ1-2; D not certain. Germline V gene sequence: CDR1 SGHRS, CDR2 YFSETQ. The CDR3 covers 14 residues. The V end was cut by 3 bases, the J end by 4 bases, with 13 bases between. CDR3 region: CASSSAVGAYGYTF. DNA of the CDR3: TGCGCCAGCAGCTCAGCCGTGGGAGCCTATGGCTACACCTTC.

The chain combines TRBV7-2 with TRBJ1-1; weak D call: TRBD1 (5 bases). The CDR3 sequence is 13 residues long. Per the germline V gene, CDR1 is SGHTA and CDR2 is FQGNSA. Trimming shortened V by 1 base and J by 6 bases, and 9 bases separated the two germline ends. CDR3: CASSLGRAAEAFF. CDR3 nucleotide sequence: TGTGCCAGCAGCTTAGGCAGGGCGGCTGAAGCTTTCTTT.

The chain couples TRBV6-2 or TRBV6-3 to TRBJ2-2; a weak D match, TRBD1 (6 bases). Per the germline V gene, CDR1 is MNHEY and CDR2 is SVGEGT. V shed 2 bases and J shed 4 bases, with 8 bases lying between them. This CDR3 is 14 amino acids long. CDR3 sequence reads: CASSYLRGTGELFF. The CDR3 nucleotides read TGTGCCAGCAGTTACCTCAGGGGCACCGGGGAGCTGTTTTTT.

The V and J genes are TRBV10-3 and TRBJ1-2, with D unclear. CDR3 length: 13 residues. Germline V CDR1 and CDR2: ENHRY, SYGVKD. V was shortened by 7 bases and J by 4 bases, with 13 bases between the two germline ends. The CDR3: CAIKGGEFYGYTF. CDR3 nucleotide sequence: TGTGCCATCAAAGGCGGAGAGTTCTATGGCTACACCTTC.

The chain recombines TRBV19 with TRBJ1-2; TRBD1 might be the D (5 bases). There are 15 residues in the CDR3. The germline V and J ends were trimmed by 7 bases and 1 base, with 16 bases remaining between them. Germline V gene lookup returns CDR1 LNHDA and CDR2 SQIVND (reference sequence). For the CDR3, the DNA is TGTGCCAGTACCCCCGACAGCCTCCTTAACTATGGCTACACCTTC. Its protein product is CASTPDSLLNYGYTF.

Only one count was recorded for this clone. The chain uses TRBV6-5 and TRBJ2-5; D uncertain. The CDR3 spans 14 residues. Germline lookup yields CDR1 MNHEY and CDR2 SVGAGI. Between the trimmed V and J ends, which lost 1 base and 2 bases, there was a span of 8 bases. CDR3 DNA: TGTGCCAGCAGTTACTATAGTCAACAAGAGACCCAGTACTTC. Protein product: CASSYYSQQETQYF.

V is TRBV2 and J is TRBJ2-3; 8 positions match TRBD2. Germline trimming cut 5 bases from V and 2 bases from J; bases unmatched to any gene: 6. This CDR3 is built from 15 residues. In germline, CDR1 is SNHLY, CDR2 FYNNEI. The CDR3 region has the DNA TGTGCCAGCAGTAATAGCGGGAAGCTCACAGATACGCAGTATTTT. Amino acid sequence: CASSNSGKLTDTQYF. The full variable domain, completed using reference TRBV2 and TRBJ2-3, is EPEVTQTPSHQVTQMGQEVILRCVPISNHLYFYWYRQILGQKVEFLVSFYNNEISEKSEIFDDQFSVERPDGSNFTLKIRSTKLEDSAMYFCASSNSGKLTDTQYFGPGTRLTVL.

The chain carries TRBV18 and TRBJ2-5; 8 nucleotides align to TRBD1. Germline loops: CDR1 KGHSH, CDR2 LQKENI. The CDR3 has 13 amino acids. J gave up 2 bases and V 5 bases, and 1 base lay outside the gene matches. The CDR3 DNA reads TGTGCCAGCTCAGGGACAGGTCAAGAGACCCAGTACTTC. It yields the protein CASSGTGQETQYF.

A few counts support this clone. The chain uses TRBV4-1 and TRBJ1-3, with D possibly being TRBD1 (5 bases). Germline loops: CDR1 MGHRA, CDR2 YSYEKL. The CDR3 length is 14 residues. Trimming took off 5 bases at V and 4 bases at J, with 12 bases between the two ends. In DNA form, the CDR3 reads TGCGCCAGCAGCGTACAGGCCTCCGGAAACACCATATATTTT. Its protein is CASSVQASGNTIYF.

The V and J genes are TRBV7-9 and TRBJ2-1; 13 bases line up with TRBD2. The CDR3 loop spans 16 amino acids. Germline-derived CDR1 and CDR2 are SEHNR and FQNEAQ (reference sequence). Trimming cost V 6 bases and J 3 bases; bases outside gene matches: 5. The CDR3 protein is CASRGLAGINYNEQFF. DNA of the CDR3: TGTGCCAGCAGGGGACTAGCGGGGATTAACTACAATGAGCAGTTCTTC.

The J gene is TRBJ2-7, the V gene TRBV11-3, with a weak D call TRBD2 (5 bases). This CDR3 region has 15 residues. The germline V and J ends were trimmed by 6 bases and 5 bases, with 20 bases remaining between them. Per the germline V gene, CDR1 is SGHNT and CDR2 is YENEEA. CDR3 region: CASSQRGQFGNEQYF. As DNA, the CDR3 is TGTGCCAGCAGTCAGCGAGGGCAATTTGGGAACGAGCAGTACTTC.

This clone was seen a handful of times. V and J are TRBV7-6 and TRBJ2-2; D is undetermined. V was pared by 4 bases and J by 4 bases, with 16 bases between. CDR1 SGHVS and CDR2 FNYEAQ come from the germline V gene. This CDR3 contains 16 residues. The DNA for the CDR3 is TGTGCCAGCAGCTCAACACCCTGGCGGCGCACCGGGGAGCTGTTTTTT. As protein: CASSSTPWRRTGELFF.

This sequence joins TRBV18 and TRBJ1-6, with D perhaps TRBD1 (6 bases). The germline V gene encodes CDR1 KGHSH and CDR2 LQKENI. The V end was cut by 5 bases, the J end by 1 base, with 9 bases between. CDR3 length: 15 amino acids. CDR3 sequence reads: CASSTGLSYNSPLHF. As DNA, the CDR3 is TGTGCCAGCTCAACAGGGTTGTCCTATAATTCACCCCTCCACTTT.

The rearrangement links TRBV19 to TRBJ1-4; possible D gene TRBD1, 6 bases. Germline values: CDR1 LNHDA, CDR2 SQIVND (reference sequence). V was shortened by 7 bases and J by 8 bases, with 14 bases between the two germline ends. The CDR3 is 13 amino acids. The CDR3 nucleotides read TGTGCCAGTACACAGGGTAGTAGAGAAAAACTGTTTTTT. Its protein is CASTQGSREKLFF. Variable domain in full (rest from reference TRBV19 and TRBJ1-4): DGGITQSPKYLFRKEGQNVTLSCEQNLNHDAMYWYRQDPGQGLRLIYYSQIVNDFQKGDIAEGYSVSREKKESFPLTVTSAQKNPTAFYLCASTQGSREKLFFGSGTQLSVL.

The rearrangement uses TRBV27 and TRBJ2-7; D is undetermined. This CDR3 has 14 residues. With 6 bases removed from V and 2 bases from J, the gap between germline ends came to 14 bases. Germline CDR1 and CDR2: MNHEY and SMNVEV (reference sequence). The CDR3 DNA sequence: TGTGCCAGCAGCCGAACGGGTTCTACCTACGAGCAGTACTTC. Protein sequence: CASSRTGSTYEQYF.

J is TRBJ2-1 and V is TRBV18; 13 bases match TRBD2. Germline V CDR1 and CDR2: KGHSH, LQKENI. V gave up 4 bases and J gave up 3 bases; unmatched junction bases: 3. The CDR3 consists of 16 residues. The DNA for the CDR3 is TGTGCCAGCTCACGACTAGCGGGGGGCGGCTACAATGAGCAGTTCTTC. Protein: CASSRLAGGGYNEQFF.